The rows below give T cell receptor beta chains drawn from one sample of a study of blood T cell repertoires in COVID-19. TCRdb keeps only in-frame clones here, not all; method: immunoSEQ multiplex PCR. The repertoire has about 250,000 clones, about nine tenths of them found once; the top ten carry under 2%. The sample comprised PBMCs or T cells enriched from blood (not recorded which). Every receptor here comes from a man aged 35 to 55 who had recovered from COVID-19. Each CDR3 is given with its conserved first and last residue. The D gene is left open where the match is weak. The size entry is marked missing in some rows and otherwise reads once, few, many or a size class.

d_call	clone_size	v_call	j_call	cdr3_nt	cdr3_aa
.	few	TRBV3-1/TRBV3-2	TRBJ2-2	TGTGCCAGCAGCCACACCCGGACCGGGGAGCTGTTTTTT	CASSHTRTGELFF
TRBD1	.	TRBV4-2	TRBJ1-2	TGTGCCAGCAGCCAAGGGTTATCAGGGGGCGCCTTCGGCTACACCTTC	CASSQGLSGGAFGYTF
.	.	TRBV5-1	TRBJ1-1	TGCGCCAGCAGCCCGGAGGTAGTAAGCGAGAACACTGAAGCTTTCTTT	CASSPEVVSENTEAFF
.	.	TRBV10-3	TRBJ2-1	TGTGCCACCGGACAAATAGCCACCTACAATGAGCAGTTCTTC	CATGQIATYNEQFF
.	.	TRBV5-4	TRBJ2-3	TGTGCCAGCAGCCCAGAGGGGGGGGCCGATGGAGATACGCAGTATTTT	CASSPEGGADGDTQYF
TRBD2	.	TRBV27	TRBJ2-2	TGTGCCAGCAGCCTATACGGGACTAGCGGATTAACGAACACCGGGGAGCTGTTTTTT	CASSLYGTSGLTNTGELFF
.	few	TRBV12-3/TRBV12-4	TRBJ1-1	TGTGCCAGCAGTTTCGGGGGTAGCACTGAAGCTTTCTTT	CASSFGGSTEAFF
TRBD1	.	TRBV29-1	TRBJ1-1	TGCAGCGTTATCACCGGGACAGGTTGGACTGAAGCTTTCTTT	CSVITGTGWTEAFF
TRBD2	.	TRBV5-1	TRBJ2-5	TGCGCCAGCACTGAGACTAGCGACGAGACCCAGTACTTC	CASTETSDETQYF
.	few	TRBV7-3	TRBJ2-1	TGTGCCAGCAGCTTAATGGGAGCAGATAATGAGCAGTTCTTC	CASSLMGADNEQFF
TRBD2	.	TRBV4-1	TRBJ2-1	TGCGCCAGCATGAGCGGGAGGGGGCCCTACAATGAGCAGTTCTTC	CASMSGRGPYNEQFF
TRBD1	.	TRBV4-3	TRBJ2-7	TGCGCCAGCAGCCAAGATTGGACAGGGGTGGACGAGCAGTACTTC	CASSQDWTGVDEQYF
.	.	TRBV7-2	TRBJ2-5	TGTGCCAGCAGCTATAGAGAGACCCAGTACTTC	CASSYRETQYF
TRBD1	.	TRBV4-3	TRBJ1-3	TGCGCCAGCAGCCAGACAGGGGGAAACACCATATATTTT	CASSQTGGNTIYF
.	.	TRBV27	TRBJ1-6	TGTGCCAGCAGCCGCCTAGGGGGGGATTACTCCTATAATTCACCCCTCCACTTT	CASSRLGGDYSYNSPLHF
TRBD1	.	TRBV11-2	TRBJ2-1	TGTGCCAGCAGCTTTGACAGGGCCCCATACAATGAGCAGTTCTTC	CASSFDRAPYNEQFF
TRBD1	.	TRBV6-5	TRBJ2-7	TGTGCCAGCAGTTATGACAGGGAGTCGAACGAGCAGTACTTC	CASSYDRESNEQYF
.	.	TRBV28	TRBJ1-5	TGTGCCAGCAGTTTAACAGACCACATTTCCTTTGGATGGAATCAGCCCCAGCATTTT	CASSLTDHISFGWNQPQHF
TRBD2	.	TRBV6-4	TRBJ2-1	TGTGCCAGCAGTGACCGCGGGGGTGAGCAGTTCTTC	CASSDRGGEQFF
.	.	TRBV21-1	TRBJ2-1	TGTGCCAGCAGCAAGTGTGACGTGCGGGGGGACTCCTACAATGAGCAGTTCTTC	CASSKCDVRGDSYNEQFF
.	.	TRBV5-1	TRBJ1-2	TGCGCCAGCAGCTCAGGAGCGGGCGAAGGTGGCTACACCTTC	CASSSGAGEGGYTF
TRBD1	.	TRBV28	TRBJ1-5	TGTGCCAGCAGTTTGGGGACAGGGGCTGCAAGTCAGCCCCAGCATTTT	CASSLGTGAASQPQHF
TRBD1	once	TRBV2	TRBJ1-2	TGTGCCAGCATGAGACCGACAGGGGGTTATGGCTACACCTTC	CASMRPTGGYGYTF
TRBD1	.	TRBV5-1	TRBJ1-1	TGCGCCAGCAGCTCACAGGGGTACAACACTGAAGCTTTCTTT	CASSSQGYNTEAFF
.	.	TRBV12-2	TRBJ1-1	TGTGCAAGTCGCTATCCACAGAACACTGAAGCTTTCTTT	CASRYPQNTEAFF
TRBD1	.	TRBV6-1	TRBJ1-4	TGTGCCAGCAGTGAAGCGGGGACAGAGTCTGAAAAACTGTTTTTT	CASSEAGTESEKLFF
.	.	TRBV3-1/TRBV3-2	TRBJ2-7	TGTGCCAGCAGCCCAATTCCGTCAGGTTTGGAGCAGTACTTC	CASSPIPSGLEQYF
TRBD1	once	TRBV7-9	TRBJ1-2	TGTGCCAGCAGCTTCTGGACAGGTCGAAGGTATGGCTACACCTTC	CASSFWTGRRYGYTF